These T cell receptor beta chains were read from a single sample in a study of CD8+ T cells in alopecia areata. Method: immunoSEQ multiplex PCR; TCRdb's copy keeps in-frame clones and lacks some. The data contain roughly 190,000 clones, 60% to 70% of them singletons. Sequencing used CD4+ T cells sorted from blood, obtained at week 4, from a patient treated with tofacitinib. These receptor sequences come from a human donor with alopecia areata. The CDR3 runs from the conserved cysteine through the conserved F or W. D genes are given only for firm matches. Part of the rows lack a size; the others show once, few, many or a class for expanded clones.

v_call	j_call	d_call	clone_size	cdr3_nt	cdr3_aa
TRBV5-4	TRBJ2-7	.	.	TGTGCCGCCGGGCAGGGGGGGTTTGGGGAGCAGTACTTC	CAAGQGGFGEQYF
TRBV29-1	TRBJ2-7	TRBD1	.	TGCAGCGTTGGGGACGGCAACACAGGGGCCCCCTACGAGCAGTACTTC	CSVGDGNTGAPYEQYF
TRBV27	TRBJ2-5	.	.	TGTGCCAGCAGTTCCCAAGAGACCCAGTACTTC	CASSSQETQYF
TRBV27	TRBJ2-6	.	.	TGTGCCAGCAGTACACAGAGCTCTGGGGCCAACGTCCTGACTTTC	CASSTQSSGANVLTF
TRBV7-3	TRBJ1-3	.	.	TGTGCCAGCCCGCGGACACTTGCTTCTGGAAACACCATATATTTT	CASPRTLASGNTIYF
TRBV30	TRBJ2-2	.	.	TGTGCCTGGGCCGGGACCAGATCCGGGGAGCTGTTTTTT	CAWAGTRSGELFF
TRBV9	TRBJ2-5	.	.	TGTGCCAGCAGCCAGAGGCCTGAGGAGACCCAGTACTTC	CASSQRPEETQYF
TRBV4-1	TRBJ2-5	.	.	TGCGCCAGCAGCCTAGAGAGCGGGCCCGAGACCCAGTACTTC	CASSLESGPETQYF
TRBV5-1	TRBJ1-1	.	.	TGCGCCAGCAGCCACGGGGTTAACACTGAAGCTTTCTTT	CASSHGVNTEAFF
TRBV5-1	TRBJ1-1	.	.	TGCGCCAGCAGCTTTACCCCAGGGCACACTGAAGCTTTCTTT	CASSFTPGHTEAFF
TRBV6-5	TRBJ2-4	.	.	TGTGCCAGCAGTTCCCATCAAGGGAACATTCAGTACTTC	CASSSHQGNIQYF
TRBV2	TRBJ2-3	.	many	TGTGCCAGCAGCTTTCAGATACGAGATACGCAGTATTTT	CASSFQIRDTQYF
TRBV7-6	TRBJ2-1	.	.	TGTGCCAGCAGTTCACGGCGACTGGGAGAGCAGTTCTTC	CASSSRRLGEQFF
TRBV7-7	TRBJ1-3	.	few	TGTGCCAGCAGCCCGGGACCGACCTCTGGAAACACCATATATTTT	CASSPGPTSGNTIYF
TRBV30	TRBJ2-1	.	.	TGTGCCTGGAGCCTGACAGGAGCGTCGGCCTACAATGAGCAGTTCTTC	CAWSLTGASAYNEQFF